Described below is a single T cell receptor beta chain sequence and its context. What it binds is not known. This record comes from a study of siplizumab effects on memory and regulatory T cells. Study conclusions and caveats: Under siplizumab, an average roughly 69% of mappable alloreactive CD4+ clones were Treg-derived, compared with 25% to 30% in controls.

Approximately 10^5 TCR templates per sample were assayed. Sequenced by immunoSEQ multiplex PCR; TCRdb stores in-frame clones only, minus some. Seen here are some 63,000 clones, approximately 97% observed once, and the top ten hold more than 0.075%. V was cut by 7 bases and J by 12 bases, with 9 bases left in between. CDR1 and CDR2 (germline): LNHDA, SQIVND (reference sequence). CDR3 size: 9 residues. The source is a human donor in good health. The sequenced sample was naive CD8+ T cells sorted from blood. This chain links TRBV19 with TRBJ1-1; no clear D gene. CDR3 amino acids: CASKPGSFF. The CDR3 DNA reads TGTGCCAGTAAACCGGGGTCTTTCTTT.